The 21 T cell receptor beta chains given below trace back to one sample, sequenced in a study of CD8 T cells in ankylosing spondylitis. MiXCR, run by TCRdb on the 5' RACE reads, gives a single entry per CDR3 protein. The sample holds about 240,000 distinct CDR3 sequences; approximately 12% are singletons and the top ten take roughly 6.8%. Material for sequencing was blood, either unsorted or a sorted T cell fraction (not recorded which). These receptors all stem from a male donor with ankylosing spondylitis or in good health (not recorded which).

This clonotype was counted at least ten times. The CDR3 DNA reads as TGTGCCAGCAGTCCAGGATTCCTAGCCAAAAACATTCAGTACTTC. Protein: CASSPGFLAKNIQYF. This sequence joins TRBV5-6 and TRBJ2-4; D unresolved. Germline V gene sequence: CDR1 SGHDT, CDR2 YYEEEE. Trimming stripped 5 bases from V and 0 bases from J, with 12 bases between. The CDR3 length is 15 residues.

This clonotype was seen ten or more times. The chain combines TRBV7-8 with TRBJ1-5; perhaps TRBD1 as D (5 bases). The length of the CDR3 is 17 residues. Between the trimmed V and J ends, which lost 5 bases and 5 bases, there was a span of 22 bases. Looked up from germline, CDR1 is SGHVS and CDR2 is FQNEAQ. The CDR3 here is CASSRTQGVSADQPQHF. DNA of the CDR3: TGTGCCAGCAGCCGCACGCAGGGTGTCTCGGCAGATCAGCCCCAGCATTTT.

In its sample, this clonotype was seen many times. The J gene is TRBJ2-1, the V gene TRBV5-6, with TRBD1 as a possible D gene (6 bases). This CDR3 comprises 15 residues. The germline V and J ends were trimmed by 7 bases and 0 bases, with 14 bases remaining between them. The germline V gene has CDR1 SGHDT and CDR2 YYEEEE. CDR3 in amino acids: CASLGRQVSYNEQFF. The DNA of the CDR3 is TGTGCCAGCTTGGGAAGACAGGTCTCCTACAATGAGCAGTTCTTC.

The table lists this clonotype with many counts. The chain links TRBV29-1 to TRBJ2-1; either TRBD1 or TRBD2 may supply D (7 bases each). There are 13 residues in the CDR3. Trimming took off 7 bases at V and 8 bases at J, with 18 bases between the two ends. The germline V gene encodes CDR1 SQVTM and CDR2 ANQGSEA. CDR3: CSASGGGFHEQFF. Written as DNA, the CDR3 is TGCAGCGCCTCAGGGGGGGGTTTCCATGAGCAGTTCTTC.

Points on this clonotype: Since a much larger clone is just one base distant, this may be a read error. This chain links TRBV7-8 with TRBJ2-5; 9 bases fit TRBD2. Germline V gives CDR1 SGHVS, CDR2 FQNEAQ. With V trimmed by 5 bases and J by 1 base, 14 bases remained unmatched. The CDR3 has 18 residues. Written as DNA, the CDR3 is TGTGCCAGCAGCCTCCGCGGGCTGGGACTAGCCTTCCAAGAGACCCAGTACTTC. Protein sequence: CASSLRGLGLAFQETQYF.

This clonotype came up many times. This rearrangement joins TRBV29-1 to TRBJ1-1; D might be TRBD1 (6 bases). Germline assignment: CDR1 SQVTM and CDR2 ANQGSEA. This CDR3 is built from 14 residues. V gave up 5 bases and J gave up 0 bases, with 13 bases separating them. The CDR3 DNA reads TGCAGCGTTAACCGCGGACAGCTGAACACTGAAGCTTTCTTT. Encoded protein: CSVNRGQLNTEAFF.

Of note for this clonotype: This may be a read error: a much more frequent sequence differs by one nucleotide. This chain uses TRBV27 with TRBJ2-5; D is possibly TRBD1 (5 bases). Germline loops: CDR1 MNHEY, CDR2 SMNVEV (reference sequence). The CDR3 sequence is 13 residues long. The CDR3 spells CTSARQNQETQYF. The CDR3 DNA reads TGTACCAGCGCAAGACAGAACCAAGAGACCCAGTACTTC.

This clonotype was observed a few times. The chain has TRBV2 and TRBJ2-1; D possibly corresponds to TRBD2 (5 bases). Trimming pared 3 bases from V and 9 bases from J, leaving 12 bases between. Germline CDR1 SNHLY, CDR2 FYNNEI. The CDR3 sequence is 13 residues long. CDR3 residues: CASSEALAFEQFF. In DNA, the CDR3 is TGTGCCAGCAGTGAGGCCCTAGCCTTTGAGCAGTTCTTC.

This clonotype showed up many times. This chain uses TRBV5-1 with TRBJ2-7; 7 bases are a match to TRBD2. V shed 2 bases and J 0 bases; nucleotides not matched to a gene: 8. The CDR3 covers 16 residues. The germline V gene encodes CDR1 SGHRS and CDR2 YFSETQ. The CDR3 DNA is TGCGCCAGCAGCTTTTCGGCTAGCGGAGCCTCCTACGAGCAGTACTTC. Residues: CASSFSASGASYEQYF.

V and J are TRBV20-1 and TRBJ2-1; 9 bases are a match to TRBD2. The germline V gene has CDR1 DFQATT and CDR2 SNEGSKA (reference sequence). Trimming at V came to 3 bases and at J to 6 bases, leaving 9 bases not matched to a gene. The CDR3 loop spans 15 amino acids. The DNA for the CDR3 is TGCAGTGCTAGCCTACTGGCGGGGGGGCCCAATGAGCAGTTCTTC. Translated: CSASLLAGGPNEQFF.

This clonotype occurred many times. Here the CDR3 DNA reads TGTGCCAGCAGTTTATACAGGGGAGGCACTGAAGCTTTCTTT. This translates into CASSLYRGGTEAFF. This sequence joins TRBV6-5 and TRBJ1-1; 7 bases agree with TRBD1. This CDR3 spans 14 amino acids. V lost 4 bases, J lost 4 bases, and 6 bases stayed unmatched. Germline CDR1 is MNHEY and CDR2 is SVGAGI.

This clonotype was detected only a few times. The rearrangement links TRBV25-1 to TRBJ2-1, with 13 bases aligning to TRBD2. Per germline, CDR1 MGHDK and CDR2 SYGVNS. The V gene end was trimmed by 8 bases and the J gene end by 9 bases; junction bases not matched to a gene: 7. The CDR3 covers 14 residues. The chain's CDR3 is CASSTSGRGAEQFF. The CDR3 nucleotides are TGTGCCAGCTCCACTAGCGGGAGGGGCGCTGAGCAGTTCTTC.

The chain recombines TRBV20-1 with TRBJ1-2; TRBD1 is a possible D gene (5 bases). V was pared by 5 bases and J by 8 bases, with 18 bases between. This CDR3 region has 13 residues. Germline CDR1 and CDR2: DFQATT and SNEGSKA (reference sequence). The CDR3 is CSAVGTTARGYTF. CDR3 coding DNA: TGCAGTGCTGTAGGGACTACCGCGCGGGGCTACACCTTC.

This clonotype has only one observation. The V call is TRBV20-1, the J call TRBJ2-5, with a tentative D call TRBD1 (6 bases). The CDR3 covers 13 residues. Trimming shortened V by 3 bases and J by 1 base, and 9 bases separated the two germline ends. CDR1 and CDR2 from the germline V gene are DFQATT and SNEGSKA (reference sequence). CDR3: CSASSGVQETQYF. CDR3 bases: TGCAGTGCTAGTTCAGGGGTCCAAGAGACCCAGTACTTC.

This clonotype was detected ten times or more. The chain links TRBV28 to TRBJ2-5; 9 nucleotides agree with TRBD2. The germline gives CDR1 MDHEN, CDR2 SYDVKM. Losses at the gene ends were 4 bases for V and 1 base for J; bases not matched to a gene: 7. The CDR3 contains 16 residues. The CDR3 spells CASSSSGNPLQETQYF. As DNA, the CDR3 is TGTGCCAGCAGTTCTAGCGGGAACCCACTCCAAGAGACCCAGTACTTC.

In its sample, this clonotype was seen once. The chain couples TRBV7-2 to TRBJ2-1; 9 positions match TRBD2. The CDR3 sequence is 15 residues long. J lost 2 bases, V lost 4 bases, and 3 bases had no gene match. Germline CDR1 SGHTA, CDR2 FQGNSA. This CDR3 is CASSSSGRTYNEQFF. The CDR3 DNA reads as TGTGCCAGCAGCTCGAGCGGGAGGACCTACAATGAGCAGTTCTTC.

In its sample, this clonotype was seen a few times. The chain links TRBV18 to TRBJ2-3; unclear D gene. The CDR3 spans 14 residues. V was shortened by 3 bases and J by 2 bases, with 9 bases between the two germline ends. The V gene's germline CDR1 is KGHSH and CDR2 LQKENI. The CDR3 region is CASSPVSVTDTQYF. DNA for the CDR3: TGTGCCAGCTCACCCGTAAGTGTCACAGATACGCAGTATTTT.

This clonotype occurred many times. An end of the junction differs from the germline gene, which may be a read error. The V and J genes are TRBV4-2 and TRBJ1-5; D is unclear. Per germline, CDR1 LGHNA and CDR2 YNFKEQ. This CDR3 comprises 16 residues. CDR3 nucleotide sequence: TGTGCCAGCAGTCAAGATATCAAAAACGGCAATCAGCCCCAGCATTTT. Its translation: CASSQDIKNGNQPQHF.

This clonotype has at least ten counts. The gene calls are TRBV5-1 and TRBJ2-2, with D possibly TRBD2 on 7 matching bases. Germline assignment: CDR1 SGHRS and CDR2 YFSETQ. Trimming stripped 0 bases from V and 7 bases from J, with 19 bases between. This CDR3 contains 17 residues. CDR3 in DNA: TGCGCCAGCAGCTTGGCCATACGGGGGGCCCTAGACGGGGAGCTGTTTTTT. This codes for CASSLAIRGALDGELFF.

This clonotype was found once. V gene TRBV27 combines with J gene TRBJ2-4; D might be TRBD2 (6 bases). From germline, CDR1 is MNHEY and CDR2 SMNVEV (reference sequence). V was clipped by 8 bases and J by 1 base, with 15 bases between them. CDR3 length: 15 amino acids. The CDR3 DNA reads as TGTGCCAGCTCATCCGGGGCGGGGGCCAAAAACATTCAGTACTTC. It translates to CASSSGAGAKNIQYF.

The rearrangement links TRBV7-3 to TRBJ1-2, with D perhaps TRBD1 (6 bases). Deletions cut 4 bases from V and 8 bases from J, with 20 bases between. Germline assignment: CDR1 SGHTA and CDR2 FQGTGA. The CDR3 sequence is 15 residues long. The CDR3 DNA is TGTGCCAGCAGCTCTGGACAGACCCCAACGGGGGGCTACACCTTC. Amino acid sequence: CASSSGQTPTGGYTF.